The 4 T cell receptor beta chains listed next were all sequenced from one sample in a study of cytomegalovirus exposure and HLA in healthy donors. Primers: 60 Vbeta forward and 13 Jbeta reverse. Profiling relied on immunoSEQ multiplex PCR, and the TCRdb table lists in-frame clones only, not all of them. The sample records 60,000 to 70,000 clones, around three quarters being singletons. The specimen was PBMCs. The receptors were gathered from a man in his forties or fifties in good health and CMV-seronegative.

The chain recombines TRBV5-4 with TRBJ1-6; possibly TRBD1 for D (5 bases). This CDR3 comprises 13 residues. Germline V lookup: CDR1 SGHNT, CDR2 YYREEE (reference sequence). The V gene lost 1 base and the J gene lost 10 bases, with 9 bases spanning the gap. CDR3 bases: TGTGCCAGCAGCTTGCCGGGGGTATCACCCCTCCACTTT. It codes for CASSLPGVSPLHF.

CDR3: CAWRGGTSTDTQYF. CDR3 nucleotide sequence: TGTGCCTGGAGGGGGGGGACTAGCACAGATACGCAGTATTTT. The chain uses TRBV30 and TRBJ2-3, with TRBD2 identical over 7 bases. Per germline, CDR1 GTSNPN and CDR2 SVGIG (reference sequence). The ends lost 3 bases at V and 0 bases at J; junction bases unmatched: 3. This CDR3 is built from 14 residues.

As for this clone: One end of the junction is discordant with germline, which a read error may explain. The chain uses TRBV7-7 and TRBJ2-7; D is perhaps TRBD2 (5 bases). Germline V gene lookup returns CDR1 SSHAT and CDR2 FNYEAQ (reference sequence). The CDR3 is made up of 15 amino acids. CDR3 residues: CASSKERGSHYEQYF. CDR3 coding DNA: TGTGCTAGCAGTAAAGAGCGTGGGAGTCACTACGAGCAGTACTTC.

The rearrangement uses TRBV18 and TRBJ1-1; 9 bases align to TRBD1. The CDR3 is 14 amino acids. V trimming: 6 bases; J trimming: 4 bases; junction bases outside the gene matches: 6. Germline-derived CDR1 and CDR2 are KGHSH and LQKENI. CDR3 sequence reads: CASSPGGQGTEAFF. CDR3 nucleotides: TGTGCCAGCTCCCCGGGGGGACAGGGCACTGAAGCTTTCTTT. The entire variable domain, with the rest obtained from reference TRBV18 and TRBJ1-1, is as follows: NAGVMQNPRHLVRRRGQEARLRCSPMKGHSHVYWYRQLPEEGLKFMVYLQKENIIDESGMPKERFSAEFPKEGPSILRIQQVVRGDSAAYFCASSPGGQGTEAFFGQGTRLTVV.